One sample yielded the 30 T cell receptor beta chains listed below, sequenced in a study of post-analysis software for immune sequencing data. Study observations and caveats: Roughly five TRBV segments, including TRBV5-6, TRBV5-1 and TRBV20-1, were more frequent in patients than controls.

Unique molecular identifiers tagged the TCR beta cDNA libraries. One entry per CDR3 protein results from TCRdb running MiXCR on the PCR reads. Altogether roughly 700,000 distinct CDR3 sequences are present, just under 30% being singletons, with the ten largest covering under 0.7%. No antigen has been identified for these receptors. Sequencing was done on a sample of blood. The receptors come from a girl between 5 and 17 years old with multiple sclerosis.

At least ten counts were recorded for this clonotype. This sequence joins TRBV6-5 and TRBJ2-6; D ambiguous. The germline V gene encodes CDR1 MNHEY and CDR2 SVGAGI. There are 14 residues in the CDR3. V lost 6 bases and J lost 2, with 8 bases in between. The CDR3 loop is CASSGLPGANVLTF. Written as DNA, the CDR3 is TGTGCCAGCAGCGGCCTACCTGGGGCCAACGTCCTGACTTTC.

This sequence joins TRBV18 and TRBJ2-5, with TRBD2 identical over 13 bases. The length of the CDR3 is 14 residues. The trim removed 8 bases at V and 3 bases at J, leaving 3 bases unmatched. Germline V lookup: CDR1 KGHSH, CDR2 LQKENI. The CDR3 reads CASQGLAGEETQYF. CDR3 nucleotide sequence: TGTGCCAGCCAAGGACTAGCGGGAGAAGAGACCCAGTACTTC.

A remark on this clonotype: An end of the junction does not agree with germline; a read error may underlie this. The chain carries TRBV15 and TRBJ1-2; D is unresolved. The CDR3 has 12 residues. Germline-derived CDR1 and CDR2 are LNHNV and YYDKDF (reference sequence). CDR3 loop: CAASRMPYGYTF. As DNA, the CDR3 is TGTGCCGCCAGCCGAATGCCCTATGGCTACACCTTC.

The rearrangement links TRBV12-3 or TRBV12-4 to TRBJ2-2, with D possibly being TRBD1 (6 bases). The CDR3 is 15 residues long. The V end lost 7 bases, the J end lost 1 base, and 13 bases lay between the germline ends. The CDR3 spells CASTIQGQNTGELFF. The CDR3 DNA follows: TGTGCCAGCACTATTCAGGGGCAGAACACCGGGGAGCTGTTTTTT.

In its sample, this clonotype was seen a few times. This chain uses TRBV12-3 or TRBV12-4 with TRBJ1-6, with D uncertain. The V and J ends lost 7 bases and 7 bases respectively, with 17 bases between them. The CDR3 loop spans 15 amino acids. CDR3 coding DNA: TGTGCCAGCACCCTGGGAATTACTGAGAATTCACCCCTCCACTTT. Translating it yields CASTLGITENSPLHF.

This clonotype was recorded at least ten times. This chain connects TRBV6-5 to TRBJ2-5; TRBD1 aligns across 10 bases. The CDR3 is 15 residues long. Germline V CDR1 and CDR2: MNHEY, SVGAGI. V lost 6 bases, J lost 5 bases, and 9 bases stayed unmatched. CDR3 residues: CASRRMTGGWETQYF. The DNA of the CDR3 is TGTGCCAGCAGGCGAATGACAGGGGGCTGGGAGACCCAGTACTTC.

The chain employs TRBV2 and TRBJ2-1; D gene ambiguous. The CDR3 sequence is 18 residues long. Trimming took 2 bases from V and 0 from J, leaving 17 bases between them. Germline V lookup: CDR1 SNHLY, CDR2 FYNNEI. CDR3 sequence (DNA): TGTGCCAGCAGTGAAAGTGGCGGTGGGCAAAGCTCCTACAATGAGCAGTTCTTC. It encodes CASSESGGGQSSYNEQFF.

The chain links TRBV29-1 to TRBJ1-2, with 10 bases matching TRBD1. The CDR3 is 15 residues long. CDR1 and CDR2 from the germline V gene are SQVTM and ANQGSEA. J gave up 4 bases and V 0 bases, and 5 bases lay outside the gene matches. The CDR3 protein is CSVEERTGGFYGYTF. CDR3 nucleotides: TGCAGCGTTGAAGAACGGACAGGGGGGTTCTATGGCTACACCTTC.

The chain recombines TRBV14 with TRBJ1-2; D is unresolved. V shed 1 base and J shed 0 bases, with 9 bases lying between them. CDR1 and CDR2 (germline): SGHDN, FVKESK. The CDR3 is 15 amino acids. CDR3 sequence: CASSQARGPNYGYTF. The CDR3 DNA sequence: TGTGCCAGCAGCCAAGCCCGGGGTCCTAACTATGGCTACACCTTC.

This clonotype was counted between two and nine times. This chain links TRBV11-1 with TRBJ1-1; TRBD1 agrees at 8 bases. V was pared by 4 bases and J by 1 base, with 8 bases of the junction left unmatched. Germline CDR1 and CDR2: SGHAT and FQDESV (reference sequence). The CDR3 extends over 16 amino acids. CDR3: CASSSWRTGTNTEAFF. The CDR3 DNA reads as TGTGCCAGCAGCTCCTGGCGGACAGGGACGAACACTGAAGCTTTCTTT.

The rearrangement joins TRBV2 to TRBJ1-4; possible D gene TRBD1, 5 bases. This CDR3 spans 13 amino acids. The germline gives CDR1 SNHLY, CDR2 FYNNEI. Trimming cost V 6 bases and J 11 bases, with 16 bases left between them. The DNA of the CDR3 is TGTGCCAGCAGCGGGGACCGACCCGGGAAACTGTTTTTT. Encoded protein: CASSGDRPGKLFF.

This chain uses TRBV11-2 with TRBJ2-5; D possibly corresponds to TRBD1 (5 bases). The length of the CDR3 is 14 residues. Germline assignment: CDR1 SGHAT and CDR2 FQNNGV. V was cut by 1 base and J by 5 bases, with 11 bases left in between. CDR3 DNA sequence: TGTGCCAGCAGCTTAGCAGGGTCTCGGGAGACCCAGTACTTC. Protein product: CASSLAGSRETQYF.

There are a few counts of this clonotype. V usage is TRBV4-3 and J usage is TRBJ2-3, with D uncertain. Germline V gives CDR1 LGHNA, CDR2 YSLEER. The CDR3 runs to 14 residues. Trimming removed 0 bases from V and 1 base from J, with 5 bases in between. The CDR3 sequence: CASSQELGTDTQYF. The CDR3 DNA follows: TGCGCCAGCAGCCAAGAGCTGGGCACAGATACGCAGTATTTT.

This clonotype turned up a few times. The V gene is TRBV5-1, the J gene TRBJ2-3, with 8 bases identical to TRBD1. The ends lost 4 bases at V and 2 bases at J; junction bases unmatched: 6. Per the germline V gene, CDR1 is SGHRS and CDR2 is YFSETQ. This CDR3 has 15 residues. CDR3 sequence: CASSKADRDTDTQYF. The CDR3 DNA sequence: TGCGCCAGCAGCAAAGCGGACAGGGACACAGATACGCAGTATTTT.

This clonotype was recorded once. The DNA for the CDR3 is TGCAGTGCTAGAGCGATAGGTCAGCCCCAGCATTTT. As protein: CSARAIGQPQHF. This sequence joins TRBV20-1 and TRBJ1-5; D gene ambiguous. Trimming stripped 1 base from V and 6 bases from J, with 7 bases between. This CDR3 has 12 amino acids. Germline assignment: CDR1 DFQATT and CDR2 SNEGSKA (reference sequence).

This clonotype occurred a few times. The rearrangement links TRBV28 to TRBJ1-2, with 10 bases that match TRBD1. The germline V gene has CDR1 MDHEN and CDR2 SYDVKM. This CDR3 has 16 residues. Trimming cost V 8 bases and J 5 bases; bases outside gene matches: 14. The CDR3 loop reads CASAVTGQGIGYGYTF. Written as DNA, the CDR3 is TGTGCCAGCGCGGTGACGGGACAGGGGATTGGGTATGGCTACACCTTC.

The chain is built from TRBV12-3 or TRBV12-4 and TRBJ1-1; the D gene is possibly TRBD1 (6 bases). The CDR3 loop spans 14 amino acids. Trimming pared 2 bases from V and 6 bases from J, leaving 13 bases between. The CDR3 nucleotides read TGTGCCAGCAGTTTATCTTATCGGGGGCCTGAAGCTTTCTTT. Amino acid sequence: CASSLSYRGPEAFF.

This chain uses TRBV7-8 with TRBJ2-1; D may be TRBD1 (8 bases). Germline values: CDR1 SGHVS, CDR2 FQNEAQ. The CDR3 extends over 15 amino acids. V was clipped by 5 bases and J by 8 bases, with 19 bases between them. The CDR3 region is CASSPQGAGDYEQFF. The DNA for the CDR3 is TGTGCCAGCAGCCCCCAGGGGGCGGGGGACTATGAGCAGTTCTTC.

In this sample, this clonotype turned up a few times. CDR3 sequence reads: CASIETSGSNEQFF. The CDR3 bases are TGCGCCAGCATTGAGACTAGCGGGAGTAATGAGCAGTTCTTC. The chain joins TRBV5-1 to TRBJ2-1; 12 bases are a match to TRBD2. The CDR3 runs to 14 residues. Germline V gene sequence: CDR1 SGHRS, CDR2 YFSETQ. With 6 bases clipped from V and 7 bases from J, the junction kept 5 bases outside the gene matches.

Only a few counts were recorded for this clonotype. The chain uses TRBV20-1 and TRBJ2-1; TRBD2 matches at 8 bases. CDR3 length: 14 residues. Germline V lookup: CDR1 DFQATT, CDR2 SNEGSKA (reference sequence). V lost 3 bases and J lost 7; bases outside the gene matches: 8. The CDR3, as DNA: TGCAGTGCTAGCTCCGGGACTAGTATGAATGAGCAGTTCTTC. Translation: CSASSGTSMNEQFF.

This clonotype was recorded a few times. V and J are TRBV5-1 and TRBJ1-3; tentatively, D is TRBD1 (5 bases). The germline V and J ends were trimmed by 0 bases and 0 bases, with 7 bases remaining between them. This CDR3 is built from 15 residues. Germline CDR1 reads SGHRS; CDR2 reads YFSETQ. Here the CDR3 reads CASSLETASGNTIYF. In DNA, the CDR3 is TGCGCCAGCAGCTTGGAGACAGCCTCTGGAAACACCATATATTTT.

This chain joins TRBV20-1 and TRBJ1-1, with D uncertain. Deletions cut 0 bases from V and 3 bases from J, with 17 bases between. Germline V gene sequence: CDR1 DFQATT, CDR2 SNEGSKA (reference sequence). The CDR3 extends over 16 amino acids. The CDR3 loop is CSARDPGKPSDTEAFF. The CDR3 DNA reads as TGCAGTGCTAGAGATCCGGGGAAGCCATCAGACACTGAAGCTTTCTTT.

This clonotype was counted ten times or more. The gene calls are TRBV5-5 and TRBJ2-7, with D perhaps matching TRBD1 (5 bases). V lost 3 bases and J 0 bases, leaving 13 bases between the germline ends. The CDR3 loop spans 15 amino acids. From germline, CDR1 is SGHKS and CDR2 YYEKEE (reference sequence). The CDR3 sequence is CASSWGPDNSYEQYF. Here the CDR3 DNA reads TGTGCCAGCAGCTGGGGCCCAGATAACTCCTACGAGCAGTACTTC. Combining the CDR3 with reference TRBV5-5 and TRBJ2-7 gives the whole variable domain DAGVTQSPTHLIKTRGQQVTLRCSPISGHKSVSWYQQVLGQGPQFIFQYYEKEERGRGNFPDRFSARQFPNYSSELNVNALLLGDSALYLCASSWGPDNSYEQYFGPGTRLTVT.

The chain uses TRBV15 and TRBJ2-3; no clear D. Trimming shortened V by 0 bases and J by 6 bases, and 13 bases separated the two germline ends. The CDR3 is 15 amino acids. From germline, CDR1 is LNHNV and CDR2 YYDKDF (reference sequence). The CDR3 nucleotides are TGTGCCACCAGCAGAGATCCCGCAGTGACCGATACGCAGTATTTT. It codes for CATSRDPAVTDTQYF. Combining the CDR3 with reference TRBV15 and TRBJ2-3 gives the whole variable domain DAMVIQNPRYQVTQFGKPVTLSCSQTLNHNVMYWYQQKSSQAPKLLFHYYDKDFNNEADTPDNFQSRRPNTSFCFLDIRSPGLGDTAMYLCATSRDPAVTDTQYFGPGTRLTVL.

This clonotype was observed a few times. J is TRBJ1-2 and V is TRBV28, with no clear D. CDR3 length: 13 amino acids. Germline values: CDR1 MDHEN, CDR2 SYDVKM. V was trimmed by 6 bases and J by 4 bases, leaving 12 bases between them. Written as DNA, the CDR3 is TGTGCCAGCAGCCTGGCCAGATTCTATGGCTACACCTTC. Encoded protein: CASSLARFYGYTF.

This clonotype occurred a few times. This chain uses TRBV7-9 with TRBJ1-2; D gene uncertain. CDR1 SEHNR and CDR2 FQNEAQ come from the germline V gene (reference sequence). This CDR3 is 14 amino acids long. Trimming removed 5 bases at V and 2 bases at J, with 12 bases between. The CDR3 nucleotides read TGTGCCAGCAGCACCACAGCCGAGAACTATGGCTACACCTTC. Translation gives CASSTTAENYGYTF.

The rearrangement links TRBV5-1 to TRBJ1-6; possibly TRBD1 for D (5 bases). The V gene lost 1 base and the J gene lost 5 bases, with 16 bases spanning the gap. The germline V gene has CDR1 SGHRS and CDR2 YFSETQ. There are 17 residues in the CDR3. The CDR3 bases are TGCGCCAGCAGCTTGAGGGGCAGTCCCGTGAATAATTCACCCCTCCACTTT. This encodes CASSLRGSPVNNSPLHF.

The CDR3 region has the DNA TGTGCCAGCAGTTCCCTCGCAGATCGAACAGATACGCAGTATTTT. Amino acid sequence: CASSSLADRTDTQYF. The gene calls are TRBV28 and TRBJ2-3, with no clear D. V gave up 4 bases and J gave up 3 bases, with 14 bases separating them. CDR3 size: 15 residues. Germline V gene data show CDR1 as MDHEN and CDR2 as SYDVKM.

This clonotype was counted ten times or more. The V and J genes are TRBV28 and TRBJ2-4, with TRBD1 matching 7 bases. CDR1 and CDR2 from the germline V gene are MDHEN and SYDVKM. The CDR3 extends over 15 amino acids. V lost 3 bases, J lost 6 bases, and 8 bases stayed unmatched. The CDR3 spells CASSLGDSVVNIQYF. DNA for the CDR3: TGTGCCAGCAGTTTGGGGGACAGTGTGGTAAACATTCAGTACTTC.

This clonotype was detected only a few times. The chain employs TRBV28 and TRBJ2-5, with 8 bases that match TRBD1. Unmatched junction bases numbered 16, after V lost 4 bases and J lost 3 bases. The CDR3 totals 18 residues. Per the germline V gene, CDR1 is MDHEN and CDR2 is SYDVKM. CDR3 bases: TGTGCCAGCAGTTCTTTTTCCTCACTTCAGGGGGCGGAAGAGACCCAGTACTTC. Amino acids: CASSSFSSLQGAEETQYF.